The 20 T cell receptor beta chains reported below all come from one sample, sequenced in a study of blood T cell repertoires in COVID-19. Sequencing used immunoSEQ multiplex PCR; TCRdb keeps in-frame clones, though not all of them. Among tens of thousands of clones listed, 85% to 95% were seen once. Sample: peripheral blood. Source of these receptors: a man between 60 and 70 years old with active or convalescent COVID-19.

In this sample, this clone turned up once. The chain has TRBV9 and TRBJ2-5, with no clear D. The germline CDR1 and CDR2 sequences are SGDLS and YYNGEE. V was cut by 4 bases and J by 1 base, with 11 bases left in between. This CDR3 comprises 14 residues. The CDR3: CASSPGSAQETQYF. DNA of the CDR3: TGTGCCAGCAGCCCCGGGTCTGCCCAAGAGACCCAGTACTTC.

V usage is TRBV4-3 and J usage is TRBJ2-7; tentative D call: TRBD2 (6 bases). V was clipped by 4 bases and J by 5 bases, with 18 bases between them. The CDR3 totals 15 residues. Looked up from germline, CDR1 is LGHNA and CDR2 is YSLEER. The CDR3: CASSLGVGGGDEQYF. The CDR3 DNA reads TGCGCCAGCAGCCTTGGTGTGGGAGGTGGCGACGAGCAGTACTTC.

The genes are TRBV15 and TRBJ1-2; a weak D match, TRBD1 (5 bases). There are 16 residues in the CDR3. Trimming took 0 bases from V and 4 from J, leaving 15 bases between them. Germline CDR1 is LNHNV and CDR2 is YYDKDF (reference sequence). For the CDR3, the DNA is TGTGCCACCAGCAGAGATCCGGGGGGTGTCGGCTATGGCTACACCTTC. This sequence encodes CATSRDPGGVGYGYTF.

The chain recombines TRBV6-6 with TRBJ1-1, with D uncertain. V shed 5 bases and J shed 6 bases, with 10 bases lying between them. CDR1 and CDR2 from the germline V gene are MNHNY and SVGAGI (reference sequence). The CDR3 extends over 12 amino acids. CDR3 coding DNA: TGTGCCAGCAGTCGGGCCCGGGCTGAAGCTTTCTTT. Translated, it gives CASSRARAEAFF.

V is TRBV5-1 and J is TRBJ2-5; D not resolved. Trimming removed 4 bases from V and 0 bases from J, with 7 bases in between. The germline CDR1 and CDR2 sequences are SGHRS and YFSETQ. The CDR3 covers 13 residues. In DNA, the CDR3 is TGCGCCAGCAGCCTACCGTACCAAGAGACCCAGTACTTC. Its protein product is CASSLPYQETQYF. Filled out from reference TRBV5-1 and TRBJ2-5, the complete variable domain reads KAGVTQTPRYLIKTRGQQVTLSCSPISGHRSVSWYQQTPGQGLQFLFEYFSETQRNKGNFPGRFSGRQFSNSRSEMNVSTLELGDSALYLCASSLPYQETQYFGPGTRLLVL.

The chain carries TRBV19 and TRBJ2-2; D is possibly TRBD2 (6 bases). Per the germline V gene, CDR1 is LNHDA and CDR2 is SQIVND (reference sequence). Trimming shortened V by 3 bases and J by 6 bases, and 8 bases separated the two germline ends. The CDR3 spans 13 residues. The DNA of the CDR3 is TGTGCCAGTAGTATCCGGGAGTCCGGGGAGCTGTTTTTT. This translates into CASSIRESGELFF.

The gene calls are TRBV2 and TRBJ1-1; 8 bases agree with TRBD1. J was trimmed by 1 base and V by 6 bases; bases with no gene match: 4. This CDR3 contains 14 residues. CDR1 is SNHLY, CDR2 FYNNEI, per germline. CDR3 residues: CASRRTGWNTEAFF. CDR3 nucleotides: TGTGCCAGCAGGCGGACAGGGTGGAACACTGAAGCTTTCTTT.

The CDR3 coding sequence is TGTGCCAGCAGTTCGACCCAGGGTAATGGCTACACCTTC. Its translation is CASSSTQGNGYTF. V gene TRBV12-3 or TRBV12-4 combines with J gene TRBJ1-2; weak D call: TRBD1 (5 bases). The CDR3 sequence is 13 residues long. Trimming pared 4 bases from V and 6 bases from J, leaving 12 bases between.

J is TRBJ2-1 and V is TRBV7-3; 9 nucleotides line up with TRBD1. Germline CDR1 SGHTA, CDR2 FQGTGA. Unmatched junction bases numbered 1, after V lost 3 bases and J lost 7 bases. The CDR3 sequence is 13 residues long. The DNA of the CDR3 is TGTGCCAGCAGCTTGGACAGGGGAAATGAGCAGTTCTTC. Protein product: CASSLDRGNEQFF.

The chain recombines TRBV2 with TRBJ2-7; no definite D call. The ends were cut back, 7 bases at V and 1 base at J, with 14 bases in the middle. The CDR3 sequence is 14 residues long. Germline CDR1 is SNHLY and CDR2 is FYNNEI. The CDR3 nucleotides are TGTGCCAGCAATAAAGAAGTTCTATCCTACGAGCAGTACTTC. It codes for CASNKEVLSYEQYF.

This chain joins TRBV20-1 and TRBJ1-2; D may be TRBD1 (6 bases). CDR1 and CDR2 from the germline V gene are DFQATT and SNEGSKA (reference sequence). CDR3 size: 19 residues. The germline V and J ends were trimmed by 3 bases and 0 bases, with 26 bases remaining between them. CDR3 in DNA: TGCAGTGCTAGTAGGCTTCCGGGCTTTCCGGGACATACTAACTATGGCTACACCTTC. Amino acid sequence: CSASRLPGFPGHTNYGYTF.

The gene calls are TRBV6-5 and TRBJ2-1; 7 bases are a match to TRBD1. J gave up 10 bases and V 7 bases, and 13 bases lay outside the gene matches. The V gene's germline CDR1 is MNHEY and CDR2 SVGAGI. The CDR3 spans 14 residues. Written as DNA, the CDR3 is TGTGCCAGCAATACAGGGGTTCGAACTGGAGAGCAGTTCTTC. It yields the protein CASNTGVRTGEQFF.

The chain recombines TRBV29-1 with TRBJ2-7; 10 bases map to TRBD1. Germline assignment: CDR1 SQVTM and CDR2 ANQGSEA. The junction had 6 bases not matched to a gene; V was cut back by 1 base and J by 6 bases. The CDR3 has 14 amino acids. The CDR3 is CSVEGGDRGREQYF. Written as DNA, the CDR3 is TGCAGCGTTGAAGGTGGAGACAGGGGGCGCGAGCAGTACTTC.

The chain joins TRBV5-1 to TRBJ2-7; 8 nucleotides align to TRBD1. The CDR3 extends over 13 amino acids. V lost 5 bases, J lost 2 bases, and 3 bases stayed unmatched. Germline CDR1 and CDR2: SGHRS and YFSETQ. CDR3 coding DNA: TGCGCCAGCAGATCGACAGGGGCCTACGAGCAGTACTTC. It yields the protein CASRSTGAYEQYF.

The chain employs TRBV27 and TRBJ1-5; 8 nucleotides line up with TRBD1. The CDR3 loop spans 14 amino acids. Germline CDR1 and CDR2: MNHEY and SMNVEV (reference sequence). Unmatched junction bases numbered 2, after V lost 1 base and J lost 6 bases. CDR3 amino acids: CASSLYRGTQPQHF. CDR3 DNA: TGTGCCAGCAGTTTATACAGGGGGACTCAGCCCCAGCATTTT.

The chain recombines TRBV3-1 (or the pseudogene TRBV3-2) with TRBJ1-3; D remains unclear. Germline assignment: CDR1 LGHDT and CDR2 YNNKEL (reference sequence). Between the trimmed V and J ends, which lost 3 bases and 0 bases, there was a span of 12 bases. CDR3 length equals 16 residues. The CDR3, as DNA: TGTGCCAGCAGCCAGAATCTGGCAAGCTCTGGAAACACCATATATTTT. Protein sequence: CASSQNLASSGNTIYF.

The rearrangement links TRBV19 to TRBJ1-3; D ambiguous. Germline CDR1 reads LNHDA; CDR2 reads SQIVND (reference sequence). This CDR3 contains 15 residues. Deletions cut 8 bases from V and 0 bases from J, with 14 bases between. The CDR3 here is CASAPAGSSGNTIYF. The CDR3 coding sequence is TGTGCCAGTGCCCCGGCCGGGAGCTCTGGAAACACCATATATTTT.

V usage is TRBV28 and J usage is TRBJ2-1, with TRBD1 matching over 8 bases. The CDR3 sequence is 14 residues long. The germline V gene encodes CDR1 MDHEN and CDR2 SYDVKM. V trimming: 5 bases; J trimming: 7 bases; junction bases outside the gene matches: 7. Here the CDR3 DNA reads TGTGCCAGCAGTCGATTCGGACAGGGTAATGAGCAGTTCTTC. This encodes CASSRFGQGNEQFF.

The chain links TRBV10-3 to TRBJ2-3; 9 bases align to TRBD2. The CDR3 is 14 amino acids. The V segment lost 11 bases and the J segment 5 bases; nucleotides outside the gene matches: 11. Germline-derived CDR1 and CDR2 are ENHRY and SYGVKD. CDR3 region: CAVPGGGAGDTQYF. The CDR3 nucleotides read TGTGCCGTCCCCGGCGGGGGGGCCGGAGATACGCAGTATTTT.

The CDR3 sequence is CASSPNSGREETQYF. The CDR3 region has the DNA TGTGCCAGCAGCCCTAATAGCGGGAGGGAAGAGACCCAGTACTTC. The V gene is TRBV7-2, the J gene TRBJ2-5, with 11 nucleotides matching TRBD2. Germline V CDR1 and CDR2: SGHTA, FQGNSA. Losses at the gene ends were 5 bases for V and 3 bases for J; bases not matched to a gene: 5. The CDR3 is 15 residues long.